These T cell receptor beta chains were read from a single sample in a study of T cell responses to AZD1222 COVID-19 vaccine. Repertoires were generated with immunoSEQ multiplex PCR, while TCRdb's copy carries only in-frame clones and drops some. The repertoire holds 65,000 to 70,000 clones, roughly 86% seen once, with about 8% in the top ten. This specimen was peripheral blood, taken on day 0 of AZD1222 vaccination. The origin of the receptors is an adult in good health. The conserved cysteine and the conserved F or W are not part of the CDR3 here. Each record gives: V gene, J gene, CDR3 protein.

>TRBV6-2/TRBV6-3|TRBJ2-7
ASSYIATYEQY
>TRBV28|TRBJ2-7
ASSLGTEAYEQY
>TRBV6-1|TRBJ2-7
ASSEGTGGYEQY
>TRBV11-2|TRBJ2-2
ASSFTSGTGELF
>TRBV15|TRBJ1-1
ATSKQGGNTEAF
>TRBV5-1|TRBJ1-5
ASSFNTWSPQH
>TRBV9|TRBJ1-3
ASSVAVAGVRGNTIY
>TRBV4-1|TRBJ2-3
ASSFRTLDTQY
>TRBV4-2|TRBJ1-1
ASRQNPQGTLRVAF
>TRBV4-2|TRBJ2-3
ASSPIAGATDTQY
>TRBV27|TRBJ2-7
ASSQGLAGLGEQY
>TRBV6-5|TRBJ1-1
ASRSEVAAVTEAF
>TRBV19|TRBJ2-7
ASSMRTGYYEQY
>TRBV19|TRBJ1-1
ASPSQEGEAF
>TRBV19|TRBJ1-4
ASSWDSNEKLF
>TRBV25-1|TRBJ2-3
ASSEFGSGRATDTQY
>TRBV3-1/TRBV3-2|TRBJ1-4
ASSSRGGREKLF
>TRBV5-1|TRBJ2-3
ASRSGASSTDTQY
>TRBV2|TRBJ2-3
ASIGAGSTDTQY
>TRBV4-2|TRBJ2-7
ASSARGAGGSYEQY
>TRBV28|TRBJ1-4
ATHSTNEKLF
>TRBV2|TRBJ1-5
ASSPGGLSNQPQH
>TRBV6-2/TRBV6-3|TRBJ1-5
ASSYLRGHEGQPQH
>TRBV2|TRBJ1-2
ASSPGQGVTNYGYT
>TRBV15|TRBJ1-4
ATSREHVANEKLF
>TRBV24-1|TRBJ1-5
ATSDANKKQPQH
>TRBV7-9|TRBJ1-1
ASSHGGDRLNTEAF
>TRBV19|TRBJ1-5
ASSRGAGNQPQH
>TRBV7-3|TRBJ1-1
ASSLTVDTEAF
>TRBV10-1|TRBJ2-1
ASSAPRGQGNEQF
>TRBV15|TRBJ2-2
ATSREDRDQNTGELF
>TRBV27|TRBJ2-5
ASSLSLAGVGETQY
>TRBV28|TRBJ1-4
ASSPDRGVEKLF
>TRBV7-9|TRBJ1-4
ASSKGIETVEKLF
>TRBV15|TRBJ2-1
ATSRGEINEQF
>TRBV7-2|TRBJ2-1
ASRKRLASSYNEQF
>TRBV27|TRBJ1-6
ASSFTQGPLNSPLH
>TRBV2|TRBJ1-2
ASSGDSYGYT
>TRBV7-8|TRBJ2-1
ASSLALGLAAGGSYNEQF
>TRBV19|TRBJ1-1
ASSPDQGRTEAF
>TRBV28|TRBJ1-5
ASSLYRGSGQPQH
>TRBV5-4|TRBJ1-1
ASSSTGYHKNTEAF